What follows are 19 T cell receptor beta chains derived from one specimen sequenced in a study of beta chain features in type 1 diabetes. As every portion of the isolated RNA was reverse transcribed, the sequencing read expressed TCRB transcripts. TCRdb keeps only in-frame clones here, not all; method: immunoSEQ multiplex PCR. The sample has 250,000 or so clones, 25% to 30% seen once. Sample: central memory CD4+ T cells from blood. These receptor sequences come from a man younger than 45 in good health.

V gene TRBV4-1 combines with J gene TRBJ2-1; possibly TRBD1 or TRBD2 for D (5 bases each). V was pared by 0 bases and J by 0 bases, with 9 bases between. Germline V gene sequence: CDR1 MGHRA, CDR2 YSYEKL. This CDR3 has 16 amino acids. The CDR3 spells CASSQDWGSSYNEQFF. The CDR3, as DNA: TGCGCCAGCAGCCAAGATTGGGGGAGCTCCTACAATGAGCAGTTCTTC.

This clone was counted a few times. The chain links TRBV30 to TRBJ2-7, with D hard to call. V lost 5 bases and J lost 0, with 8 bases in between. The CDR3 covers 12 residues. Germline V CDR1 and CDR2: GTSNPN, SVGIG (reference sequence). This CDR3 is CAWGDFSYEQYF. CDR3 coding DNA: TGTGCCTGGGGAGACTTCTCCTACGAGCAGTACTTC.

This clone was detected only a few times. The chain is built from TRBV15 and TRBJ2-7; TRBD1 aligns across 9 bases. Germline CDR1 LNHNV, CDR2 YYDKDF (reference sequence). The CDR3 length is 14 residues. V was pared by 4 bases and J by 7 bases, with 8 bases of the junction left unmatched. CDR3 sequence reads: CATSTGQGFNEQYF. In DNA form, the CDR3 reads TGTGCCACCAGCACGGGACAGGGATTCAATGAGCAGTACTTC.

By frequency in the sample, this clone is medium-sized. The chain employs TRBV18 and TRBJ2-1; perhaps TRBD2 as D (6 bases). The V end lost 0 bases, the J end lost 10 bases, and 19 bases lay between the germline ends. The CDR3 is 16 residues long. Germline loops: CDR1 KGHSH, CDR2 LQKENI. CDR3 nucleotides: TGTGCCAGCTCACCACCCGGGACGGGAGCCATCCTAGAGCAGTTCTTC. Its translation is CASSPPGTGAILEQFF.

The V gene is TRBV28, the J gene TRBJ1-1; unclear D gene. V shed 6 bases and J shed 5 bases, with 10 bases lying between them. Germline loops: CDR1 MDHEN, CDR2 SYDVKM. The length of the CDR3 is 12 residues. The CDR3 here is CASREGYTEAFF. CDR3 nucleotide sequence: TGTGCCAGCAGGGAGGGTTATACTGAAGCTTTCTTT.

This clone was found a few times. This chain joins TRBV5-4 and TRBJ2-3, with a weak D call TRBD1 (5 bases). V was clipped by 0 bases and J by 2 bases, with 10 bases between them. The CDR3 contains 15 residues. Germline CDR1 reads SGHNT; CDR2 reads YYREEE (reference sequence). As DNA, the CDR3 is TGTGCCAGCAGCTTGGGACAGATCCTCACAGATACGCAGTATTTT. This codes for CASSLGQILTDTQYF.

At least ten counts were recorded for this clone. This chain connects TRBV25-1 to TRBJ1-1; D is possibly TRBD1 (5 bases). Trimming stripped 5 bases from V and 7 bases from J, with 14 bases between. This CDR3 is built from 13 residues. Germline V CDR1 and CDR2: MGHDK, SYGVNS. The chain's CDR3 is CASSPLTASEAFF. The CDR3 DNA reads as TGTGCCAGCAGTCCCCTGACAGCGAGTGAAGCTTTCTTT. Using reference TRBV25-1 and TRBJ1-1 for the parts outside the CDR3, the full variable domain is EADIYQTPRYLVIGTGKKITLECSQTMGHDKMYWYQQDPGMELHLIHYSYGVNSTEKGDLSSESTVSRIRTEHFPLTLESARPSHTSQYLCASSPLTASEAFFGQGTRLTVV.

The rearrangement uses TRBV9 and TRBJ2-3; no firm D call. CDR1 is SGDLS and CDR2 is YYNGEE in the germline V gene. This CDR3 spans 15 amino acids. V was shortened by 0 bases and J by 2 bases, with 10 bases between the two germline ends. CDR3 loop: CASSVAVLDTDTQYF. The DNA of the CDR3 is TGTGCCAGCAGCGTAGCTGTCCTGGACACAGATACGCAGTATTTT.

This clone was found a few times. The V gene is TRBV6-5, the J gene TRBJ1-2, with TRBD1 as a possible D gene (6 bases). The ends were cut back, 5 bases at V and 1 base at J, with 8 bases in the middle. This CDR3 comprises 13 residues. Germline V gene sequence: CDR1 MNHEY, CDR2 SVGAGI. The CDR3 loop reads CASSEDSNYGYTF. For the CDR3, the DNA is TGTGCCAGCAGTGAGGACAGTAACTATGGCTACACCTTC.

Many counts were recorded for this clone. The chain employs TRBV7-2 and TRBJ2-1; 9 positions match TRBD1. This CDR3 region has 15 residues. V shed 5 bases and J 4 bases; nucleotides not matched to a gene: 6. Germline CDR1 is SGHTA and CDR2 is FQGNSA. The CDR3 protein is CASSLEGQGYNEQFF. In DNA, the CDR3 is TGTGCCAGCAGCCTAGAGGGACAGGGTTACAATGAGCAGTTCTTC.

The V and J genes are TRBV29-1 and TRBJ2-7, with 10 bases that match TRBD1. Per the germline V gene, CDR1 is SQVTM and CDR2 is ANQGSEA. J gave up 6 bases and V 0 bases, and 5 bases lay outside the gene matches. The CDR3 length is 14 residues. The CDR3 region has the DNA TGCAGCGTTGAAGAGGGGACAGGGGTTATCGAGCAGTACTTC. It encodes CSVEEGTGVIEQYF.

There are a few counts of this clone. The V call is TRBV25-1, the J call TRBJ1-2; D possibly corresponds to TRBD1 (5 bases). The germline CDR1 and CDR2 sequences are MGHDK and SYGVNS. This CDR3 spans 13 amino acids. V was cut by 4 bases and J by 3 bases, with 9 bases left in between. CDR3 nucleotide sequence: TGTGCCAGCAGTGCTGCAGGGTACTATGGCTACACCTTC. This encodes CASSAAGYYGYTF.

This clone came up a few times. CDR3 DNA sequence: TGTGCCAGCAGCTTAAGCGGGTGGTATTCTGAAGCTTTCTTT. Translated: CASSLSGWYSEAFF. The rearrangement uses TRBV7-9 and TRBJ1-1; D is unresolved. This CDR3 comprises 14 residues. Trimming took off 2 bases at V and 6 bases at J, with 13 bases between the two ends. Germline loops: CDR1 SEHNR, CDR2 FQNEAQ (reference sequence).

This clone was counted a few times. The chain joins TRBV30 to TRBJ1-2; unclear D gene. This CDR3 contains 14 residues. The V end lost 0 bases, the J end lost 4 bases, and 12 bases lay between the germline ends. CDR1 and CDR2 from the germline V gene are GTSNPN and SVGIG (reference sequence). This chain's CDR3 is CAWSVAQFSYGYTF. The CDR3 coding sequence is TGTGCCTGGAGTGTCGCGCAGTTCAGCTATGGCTACACCTTC.

The rearrangement links TRBV4-1 to TRBJ1-1, with TRBD1 as a possible D gene (6 bases). Germline V gene sequence: CDR1 MGHRA, CDR2 YSYEKL. V shed 2 bases and J shed 4 bases, with 23 bases lying between them. The CDR3 spans 18 residues. DNA for the CDR3: TGCGCCAGCAGCCAAAGACTTAGCGAGGGGACACTGGGCACTGAAGCTTTCTTT. Translating it yields CASSQRLSEGTLGTEAFF.

Ten or more counts support this clone. The rearrangement links TRBV29-1 to TRBJ2-5, with 9 bases lining up with TRBD1. The length of the CDR3 is 15 residues. Trimming at V came to 5 bases and at J to 2 bases, leaving 9 bases not matched to a gene. CDR1 SQVTM and CDR2 ANQGSEA come from the germline V gene. CDR3 nucleotides: TGCAGCGTTAAAACGGGGACAGGGCAACAAGAGACCCAGTACTTC. This gives the protein CSVKTGTGQQETQYF.

As regards this clone: Being one base from a much bigger clone, this may be a read error. The chain combines TRBV29-1 with TRBJ1-2; D is unresolved. The CDR3 length is 11 residues. CDR1 is SQVTM and CDR2 is ANQGSEA in the germline V gene. The V end was cut by 2 bases, the J end by 6 bases, with 7 bases between. CDR3 sequence: CSVESMDGYTF. The CDR3 DNA reads as TGCAGCGTTGAAAGTATGGATGGCTACACCTTC.

The chain carries TRBV5-6 and TRBJ1-5; D possibly corresponds to TRBD1 (6 bases). The CDR3 has 17 amino acids. With 4 bases removed from V and 9 bases from J, the gap between germline ends came to 26 bases. Germline V gene data show CDR1 as SGHDT and CDR2 as YYEEEE. The CDR3 region is CASSRTVGQPGMRPQHF. Here the CDR3 DNA reads TGTGCCAGCAGCCGGACTGTCGGACAGCCTGGGATGAGGCCCCAGCATTTT.

The V call is TRBV7-2, the J call TRBJ2-4; TRBD2 matches at 8 bases. The CDR3 totals 12 residues. V shed 4 bases and J 9 bases; nucleotides not matched to a gene: 2. Germline V lookup: CDR1 SGHTA, CDR2 FQGNSA. DNA of the CDR3: TGTGCCAGCAGCTCGGGACTAGGCATTCAGTACTTC. It encodes CASSSGLGIQYF.